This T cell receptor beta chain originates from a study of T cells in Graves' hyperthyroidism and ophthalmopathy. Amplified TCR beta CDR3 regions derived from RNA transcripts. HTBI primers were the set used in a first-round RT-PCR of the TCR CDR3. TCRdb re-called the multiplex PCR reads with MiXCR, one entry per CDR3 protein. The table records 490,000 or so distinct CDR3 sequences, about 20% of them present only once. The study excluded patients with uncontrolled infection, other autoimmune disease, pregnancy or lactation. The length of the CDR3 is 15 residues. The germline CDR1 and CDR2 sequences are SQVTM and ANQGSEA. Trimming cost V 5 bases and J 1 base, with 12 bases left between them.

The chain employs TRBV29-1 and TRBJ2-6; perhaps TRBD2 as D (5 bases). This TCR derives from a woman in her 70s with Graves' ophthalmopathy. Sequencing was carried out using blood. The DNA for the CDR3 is TGCAGCGTTCTAGGGAGCTCTTCTGGGGCCAACGTCCTGACTTTC. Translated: CSVLGSSSGANVLTF.